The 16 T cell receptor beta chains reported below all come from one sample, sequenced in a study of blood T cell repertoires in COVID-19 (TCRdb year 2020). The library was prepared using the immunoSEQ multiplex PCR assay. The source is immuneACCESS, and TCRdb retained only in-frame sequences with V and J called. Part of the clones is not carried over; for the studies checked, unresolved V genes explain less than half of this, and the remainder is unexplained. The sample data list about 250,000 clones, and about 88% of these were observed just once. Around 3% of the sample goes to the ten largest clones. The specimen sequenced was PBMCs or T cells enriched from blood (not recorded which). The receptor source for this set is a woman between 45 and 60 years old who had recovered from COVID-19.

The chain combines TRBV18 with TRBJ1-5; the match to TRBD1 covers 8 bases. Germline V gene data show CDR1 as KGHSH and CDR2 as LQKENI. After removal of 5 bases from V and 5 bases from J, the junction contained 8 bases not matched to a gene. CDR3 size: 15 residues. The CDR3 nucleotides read TGTGCCAGCTCAGCAGGACAGGGTAACTATCAGCCCCAGCATTTT. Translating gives CASSAGQGNYQPQHF.

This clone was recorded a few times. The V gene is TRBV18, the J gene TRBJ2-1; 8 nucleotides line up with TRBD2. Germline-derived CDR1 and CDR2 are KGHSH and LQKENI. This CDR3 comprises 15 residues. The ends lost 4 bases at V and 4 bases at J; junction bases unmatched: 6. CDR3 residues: CASSQGTSGYNEQFF. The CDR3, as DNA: TGTGCCAGCTCACAGGGCACTAGCGGTTACAATGAGCAGTTCTTC.

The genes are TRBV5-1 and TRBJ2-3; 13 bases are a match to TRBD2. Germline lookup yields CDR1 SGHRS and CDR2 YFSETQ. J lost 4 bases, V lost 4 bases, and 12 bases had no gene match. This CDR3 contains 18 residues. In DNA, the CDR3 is TGCGCCAGCAGCCCGGACCCCACTAGCGGGAGGGCGGCAGATACGCAGTATTTT. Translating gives CASSPDPTSGRAADTQYF.

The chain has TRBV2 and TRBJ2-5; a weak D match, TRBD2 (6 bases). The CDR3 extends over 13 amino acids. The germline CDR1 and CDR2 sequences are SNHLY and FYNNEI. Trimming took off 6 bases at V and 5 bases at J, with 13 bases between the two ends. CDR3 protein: CASRREQRETQYF. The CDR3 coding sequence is TGTGCCAGCAGACGGGAGCAGAGGGAGACCCAGTACTTC. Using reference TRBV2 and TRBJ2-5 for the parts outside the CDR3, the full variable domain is EPEVTQTPSHQVTQMGQEVILRCVPISNHLYFYWYRQILGQKVEFLVSFYNNEISEKSEIFDDQFSVERPDGSNFTLKIRSTKLEDSAMYFCASRREQRETQYFGPGTRLLVL.

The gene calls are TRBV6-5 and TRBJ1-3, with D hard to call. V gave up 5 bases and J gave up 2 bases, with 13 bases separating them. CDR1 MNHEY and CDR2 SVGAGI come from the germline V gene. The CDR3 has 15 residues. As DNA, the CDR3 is TGTGCCAGCAGTCCCCTTAATCGGGCTGGAAACACCATATATTTT. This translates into CASSPLNRAGNTIYF.

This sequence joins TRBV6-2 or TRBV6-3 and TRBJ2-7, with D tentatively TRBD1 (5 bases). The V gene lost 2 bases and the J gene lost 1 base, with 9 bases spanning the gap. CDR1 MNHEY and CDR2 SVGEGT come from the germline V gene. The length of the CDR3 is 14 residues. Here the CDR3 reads CASSYTQASYEQYF. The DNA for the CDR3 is TGTGCCAGCAGTTACACACAGGCATCCTACGAGCAGTACTTC.

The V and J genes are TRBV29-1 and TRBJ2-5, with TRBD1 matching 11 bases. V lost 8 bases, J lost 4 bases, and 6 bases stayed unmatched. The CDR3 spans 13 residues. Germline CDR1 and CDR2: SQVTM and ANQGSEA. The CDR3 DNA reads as TGCAGCTCAGAAGGGACAGGGGGAGAGACCCAGTACTTC. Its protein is CSSEGTGGETQYF.

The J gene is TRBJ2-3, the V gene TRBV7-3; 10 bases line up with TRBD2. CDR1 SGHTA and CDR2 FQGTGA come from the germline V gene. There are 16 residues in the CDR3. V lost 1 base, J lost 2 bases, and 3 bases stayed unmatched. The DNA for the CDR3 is TGTGCCAGCAGCTTAATAGCGGGAGGAAACACAGATACGCAGTATTTT. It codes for CASSLIAGGNTDTQYF.

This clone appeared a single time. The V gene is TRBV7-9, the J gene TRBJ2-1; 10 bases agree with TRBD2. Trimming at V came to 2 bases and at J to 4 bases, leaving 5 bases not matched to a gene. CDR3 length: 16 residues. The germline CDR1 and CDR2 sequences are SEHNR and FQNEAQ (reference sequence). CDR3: CASSLFASGSYNEQFF. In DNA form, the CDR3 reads TGTGCCAGCAGCTTATTCGCTAGCGGGAGTTACAATGAGCAGTTCTTC.

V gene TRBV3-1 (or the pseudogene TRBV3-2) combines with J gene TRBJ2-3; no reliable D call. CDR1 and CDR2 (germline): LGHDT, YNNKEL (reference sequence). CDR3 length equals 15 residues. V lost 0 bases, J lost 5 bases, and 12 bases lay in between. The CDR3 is CASSQEWAVQDTQYF. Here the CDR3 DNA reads TGTGCCAGCAGCCAAGAGTGGGCTGTGCAAGATACGCAGTATTTT.

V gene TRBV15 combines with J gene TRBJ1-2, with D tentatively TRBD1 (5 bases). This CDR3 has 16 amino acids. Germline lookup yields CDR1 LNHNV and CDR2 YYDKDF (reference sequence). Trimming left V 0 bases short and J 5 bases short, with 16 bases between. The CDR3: CATSRDRGGRPYGYTF. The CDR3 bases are TGTGCCACCAGCAGAGATCGGGGGGGAAGGCCGTATGGCTACACCTTC.

CDR3 coding DNA: TGTGCCAGCAGTTTTGGCGGGGGCGTTCAGCCCCAGCATTTT. Its translation is CASSFGGGVQPQHF. The rearrangement links TRBV28 to TRBJ1-5; D might be TRBD1 (6 bases). The CDR3 is 14 amino acids. V dropped 3 bases and J dropped 6 bases, with 12 bases sitting between them. Per the germline V gene, CDR1 is MDHEN and CDR2 is SYDVKM.

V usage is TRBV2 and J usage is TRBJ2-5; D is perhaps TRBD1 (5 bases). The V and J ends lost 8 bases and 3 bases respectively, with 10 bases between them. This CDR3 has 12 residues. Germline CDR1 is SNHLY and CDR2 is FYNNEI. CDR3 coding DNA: TGTGCCAGCTCCGTGACAGAAGAGACCCAGTACTTC. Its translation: CASSVTEETQYF.

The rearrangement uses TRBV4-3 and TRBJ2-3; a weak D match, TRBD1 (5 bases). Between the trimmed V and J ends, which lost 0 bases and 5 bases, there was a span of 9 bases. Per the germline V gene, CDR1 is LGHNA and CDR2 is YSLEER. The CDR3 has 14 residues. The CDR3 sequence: CASSQDAGRDTQYF. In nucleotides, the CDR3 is TGCGCCAGCAGCCAAGATGCAGGGCGAGATACGCAGTATTTT.

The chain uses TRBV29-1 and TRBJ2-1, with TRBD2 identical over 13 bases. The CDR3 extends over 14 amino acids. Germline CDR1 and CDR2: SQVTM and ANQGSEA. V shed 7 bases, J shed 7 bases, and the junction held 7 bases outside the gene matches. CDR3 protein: CSAQLAGGPNEQFF. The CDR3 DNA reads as TGCAGCGCCCAACTAGCGGGAGGGCCAAATGAGCAGTTCTTC.

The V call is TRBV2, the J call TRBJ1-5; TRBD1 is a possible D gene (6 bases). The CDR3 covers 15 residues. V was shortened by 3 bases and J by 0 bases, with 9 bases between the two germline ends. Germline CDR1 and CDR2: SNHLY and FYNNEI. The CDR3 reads CASSEDRHSNQPQHF. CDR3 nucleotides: TGTGCCAGCAGTGAGGACAGACATAGCAATCAGCCCCAGCATTTT.